Below, 2 T cell receptor beta chains from the same sample are listed, as sequenced in a study of Graves' ophthalmopathy and Graves' hyperthyroidism. RNA served as the template for amplifying TCR beta CDR3 regions. HTBI primers primed a first-round RT-PCR, and a second-round multiplex PCR followed. TCRdb used MiXCR to reprocess the multiplex PCR reads, holding one entry per CDR3 protein. The sample shows about 500,000 distinct CDR3 sequences, roughly 39% of them seen only once. The source material was peripheral blood or thyroid tissue (not recorded which). Source of these receptors: an adult man with Graves' hyperthyroidism.

In its sample, this clonotype was seen a few times. V and J are TRBV30 and TRBJ1-5; the D is unclear. The CDR3 runs to 12 residues. Germline V gene sequence: CDR1 GTSNPN, CDR2 SVGIG (reference sequence). Trimming removed 0 bases at V and 7 bases at J, with 7 bases between. CDR3: CAWSVGQQPQHF. The CDR3 DNA reads TGTGCCTGGAGTGTAGGGCAACAGCCCCAGCATTTT. The full variable domain, with the rest looked up from reference TRBV30 and TRBJ1-5, is SQTIHQWPATLVQPVGSPLSLECTVEGTSNPNLYWYRQAAGRGLQLLFYSVGIGQISSEVPQNLSASRPQDRQFILSSKKLLLSDSGFYLCAWSVGQQPQHFGDGTRLSIL.

This rearrangement joins TRBV2 to TRBJ1-1; D is unclear. The V and J ends lost 8 bases and 0 bases respectively, with 13 bases between them. The CDR3 consists of 14 residues. Germline CDR1 is SNHLY and CDR2 is FYNNEI. The CDR3 coding sequence is TGTGCCAGCTTCTATGACGCCTTGAACACTGAAGCTTTCTTT. This codes for CASFYDALNTEAFF.